The rows below give T cell receptor beta chains drawn from one sample of a study of blood T cell repertoires in COVID-19. Sequencing used immunoSEQ multiplex PCR; TCRdb keeps in-frame clones, though not all of them. This sample carries under 250,000 clones, around 80% of them seen once, and the ten largest clones take approximately 5.1%. The sample taken for sequencing was peripheral blood. The origin of the receptors is a woman between 55 and 75 years old who had recovered from COVID-19. The CDR3 runs from the conserved cysteine through the conserved F or W. D genes are given only for firm matches. Size tells how often a clone was seen (once, few, many) or the class of an expanded clone, and some rows leave it out.

D	V	J	size	CDR3	DNA
-	TRBV9	TRBJ1-3	-	CASSVADLGGPGIRGTIYF	TGTGCCAGCAGCGTAGCCGACTTGGGAGGCCCGGGCATACGAGGCACCATATATTTT
TRBD2	TRBV6-4	TRBJ2-3	many	CASSDTQSTSADTQYF	TGTGCCAGCAGTGACACCCAATCGACTAGCGCTGATACGCAGTATTTT
-	TRBV24-1	TRBJ2-2	-	CATSAETNTGELFF	TGTGCCACCAGTGCGGAGACGAACACCGGGGAGCTGTTTTTT
-	TRBV5-6	TRBJ2-7	few	CASSLFMKADSYEQYF	TGTGCCAGCAGCTTGTTCATGAAGGCGGACTCCTACGAGCAGTACTTC
-	TRBV5-5	TRBJ1-2	-	CASSLGSNYGYTF	TGTGCCAGCAGCCTCGGGTCCAACTATGGCTACACCTTC
-	TRBV2	TRBJ1-1	-	CASSLGGGNTEAFF	TGTGCCAGCAGCCTGGGAGGGGGGAACACTGAAGCTTTCTTT
-	TRBV19	TRBJ1-1	-	CASSIDRVKIVNTEAFF	TGTGCCAGTAGTATAGACAGGGTGAAGATTGTGAACACTGAAGCTTTCTTT
TRBD1	TRBV19	TRBJ2-7	few	CASSDGQGAYEQYF	TGTGCCAGTAGTGACGGACAGGGGGCCTACGAGCAGTACTTC
-	TRBV3-1/TRBV3-2	TRBJ1-4	-	CASSQDYGMEKLFF	TGTGCCAGCAGCCAAGATTACGGGATGGAGAAACTGTTTTTT
TRBD1	TRBV7-2	TRBJ1-6	-	CASSSGTAYYNSPLHF	TGTGCCAGCAGCTCGGGGACAGCCTATTATAATTCACCCCTCCACTTT